These 14 T cell receptor beta chains originate from one sample sequenced in a study of Graves' ophthalmopathy and Graves' hyperthyroidism. Amplification targeted the TCR beta CDR3 regions, with RNA transcripts as the source material. The first round was an RT-PCR with HTBI primers, and the second round was a multiplex PCR. TCRdb called the multiplex PCR reads again in MiXCR, with one record for every CDR3 protein. The sample has about 380,000 distinct CDR3 sequences; 15% to 19% are singletons. The specimen was peripheral blood. These receptors were collected from a woman in her late teens or twenties with stable Graves' hyperthyroidism.

This clonotype appeared many times. The chain uses TRBV6-4 and TRBJ2-5, with 7 bases identical to TRBD2. The V and J ends lost 7 bases and 6 bases, in that order; junction bases with no gene match: 17. The CDR3 extends over 16 amino acids. Germline V gene lookup returns CDR1 MRHNA and CDR2 SNTAGT. The chain's CDR3 is CASIFDDTSVRKTQYF. DNA for the CDR3: TGTGCCAGCATATTTGACGATACTAGCGTGCGCAAGACCCAGTACTTC.

This clonotype showed up many times. The chain combines TRBV27 with TRBJ1-1; D gene ambiguous. The germline gives CDR1 MNHEY, CDR2 SMNVEV (reference sequence). The ends were cut back, 5 bases at V and 3 bases at J, with 10 bases in the middle. This CDR3 region has 13 residues. The CDR3, as DNA: TGTGCCAGCAGTATTACGGCCGACACTGAAGCTTTCTTT. It specifies CASSITADTEAFF.

This clonotype was seen repeatedly, ten times or more. V usage is TRBV12-3 or TRBV12-4 and J usage is TRBJ2-7; D assignment may be TRBD1 or TRBD2 (5 bases each). The CDR3 runs to 13 residues. V lost 4 bases to trimming and J lost 0 bases, with 7 bases between them. CDR3 bases: TGTGCCAGCAGTTGGGGGTACTCCTACGAGCAGTACTTC. Protein: CASSWGYSYEQYF.

At least ten counts were recorded for this clonotype. This sequence joins TRBV11-3 and TRBJ2-5; D not certain. Per the germline V gene, CDR1 is SGHNT and CDR2 is YENEEA. CDR3 length equals 13 residues. V was cut by 0 bases and J by 4 bases, with 6 bases left in between. This CDR3 is CASSLDWSETQYF. DNA for the CDR3: TGTGCCAGCAGCTTAGATTGGTCAGAGACCCAGTACTTC.

The table lists this clonotype with many counts. This rearrangement joins TRBV27 to TRBJ2-2; no firm D call. Germline V gene lookup returns CDR1 MNHEY and CDR2 SMNVEV (reference sequence). The CDR3 covers 14 residues. Deletions cut 7 bases from V and 1 base from J, with 10 bases between. The CDR3 reads CASTLWGNTGELFF. The CDR3 nucleotides are TGTGCCAGCACTCTATGGGGGAACACCGGGGAGCTGTTTTTT.

This clonotype was seen a few times. The V call is TRBV5-6, the J call TRBJ1-3; D remains unclear. V lost 4 bases and J lost 0, with 20 bases in between. Germline-derived CDR1 and CDR2 are SGHDT and YYEEEE. The CDR3 extends over 18 amino acids. CDR3 residues: CASSPAVKAHFSGNTIYF. The DNA for the CDR3 is TGTGCCAGCAGCCCGGCGGTAAAAGCCCACTTCTCTGGAAACACCATATATTTT. Combining the CDR3 with reference TRBV5-6 and TRBJ1-3 gives the whole variable domain DAGVTQSPTHLIKTRGQQVTLRCSPKSGHDTVSWYQQALGQGPQFIFQYYEEEERQRGNFPDRFSGHQFPNYSSELNVNALLLGDSALYLCASSPAVKAHFSGNTIYFGEGSWLTVV.

With respect to this clonotype: A read error may explain this, as a much larger clone is one base away. The rearrangement uses TRBV13 and TRBJ2-7, with 9 bases fitting TRBD1. CDR3 length: 14 amino acids. CDR1 and CDR2 (germline): PRHDT, FYEKMQ (reference sequence). The CDR3 protein is CASSQPGQGPELYF. DNA for the CDR3: TGTGCCAGCAGCCAACCGGGACAGGGACCCGAGCTGTACTTC.

J is TRBJ2-7 and V is TRBV12-3 or TRBV12-4, with D perhaps assigned TRBD1 or TRBD2 (5 bases each). The CDR3 spans 11 residues. The germline V and J ends were trimmed by 6 bases and 8 bases, with 11 bases remaining between them. The CDR3, as DNA: TGTGCCAGCAGCCCGGGACCCAAGCAGTACTTC. Its protein product is CASSPGPKQYF.

With respect to this clonotype: This may come from a read error, since a much larger clone is one base off. V and J are TRBV6-5 and TRBJ2-7; D gene unclear. The CDR3 has 14 residues. Germline values: CDR1 MNHEY, CDR2 SVGAGI. CDR3 region: CASSYDGESYEEYF. The CDR3 coding sequence is TGTGCCAGCAGTTACGACGGAGAATCCTACGAGGAGTACTTC.

This clonotype occurred many times. The chain carries TRBV10-2 and TRBJ1-5; D possibly corresponds to TRBD1 (5 bases). CDR1 is WSHSY, CDR2 SAAADI, per germline. The CDR3 length is 15 residues. Trimming removed 0 bases at V and 7 bases at J, with 13 bases between. Written as DNA, the CDR3 is TGCGCCAGCAGTGAGTCTCGGGACCGGGGGCAGCCCCAGCATTTT. Residues: CASSESRDRGQPQHF.

This chain uses TRBV5-4 with TRBJ1-1; the D gene is possibly TRBD1 (5 bases). This CDR3 is built from 15 residues. The germline CDR1 and CDR2 sequences are SGHNT and YYREEE (reference sequence). Trimming shortened V by 4 bases and J by 3 bases, and 16 bases separated the two germline ends. As DNA, the CDR3 is TGTGCCAGCAGCCCCTGGGGGGGATCGGACACTGAAGCTTTCTTT. Protein: CASSPWGGSDTEAFF. The whole variable domain, filled in from reference TRBV5-4 and TRBJ1-1, reads ETGVTQSPTHLIKTRGQQVTLRCSSQSGHNTVSWYQQALGQGPQFIFQYYREEENGRGNFPPRFSGLQFPNYSSELNVNALELDDSALYLCASSPWGGSDTEAFFGQGTRLTVV.

At least ten counts were recorded for this clonotype. The chain carries TRBV5-1 and TRBJ1-1; D unclear. V was pared by 6 bases and J by 0 bases, with 15 bases between. Germline V gene sequence: CDR1 SGHRS, CDR2 YFSETQ. CDR3 length: 15 amino acids. CDR3 sequence reads: CASTRGGFMNTEAFF. The CDR3, as DNA: TGCGCCAGCACCAGAGGTGGGTTCATGAACACTGAAGCTTTCTTT.

The chain carries TRBV20-1 and TRBJ2-3; D is perhaps TRBD2 (6 bases). CDR1 is DFQATT and CDR2 is SNEGSKA in the germline V gene (reference sequence). V lost 0 bases and J 0 bases, leaving 13 bases between the germline ends. The CDR3 extends over 16 amino acids. The CDR3 loop reads CSARDLLRGSTDTQYF. CDR3 coding DNA: TGCAGTGCTAGAGATCTCCTCCGGGGGAGCACAGATACGCAGTATTTT.

This clonotype has a count of ten or more. The V gene is TRBV6-1, the J gene TRBJ1-5, with D uncertain. CDR1 is MNHNS, CDR2 SASEGT, per germline. This CDR3 comprises 11 residues. V shed 6 bases and J shed 6 bases, with 6 bases lying between them. Written as DNA, the CDR3 is TGTGCCAGCAGAAAGGGTCAGCCCCAGCATTTT. Encoded protein: CASRKGQPQHF.